This TCR beta chain was obtained from a study of blood T cell repertoires in COVID-19. Study overall: Sample material is recorded as cDNA or gDNA derived from T cells, B-cell-depleted T cells, or PBMCs.

Sequencing used immunoSEQ multiplex PCR; TCRdb keeps in-frame clones, though not all of them. Of 140,000 to 150,000 clones listed, 88% are singletons. The ends were cut back, 3 bases at V and 4 bases at J, with 13 bases in the middle. Germline assignment: CDR1 MNHEY and CDR2 SVGAGI. The CDR3 covers 15 residues. The chain has TRBV6-5 and TRBJ1-5; perhaps TRBD1 as D (5 bases). Sequenced: peripheral blood. The TCR originated in an older man with acute or convalescent COVID-19. CDR3 DNA sequence: TGTGCCAGCAGTTATTCGGACACTCCAAATCAGCCCCAGCATTTT. Protein sequence: CASSYSDTPNQPQHF.